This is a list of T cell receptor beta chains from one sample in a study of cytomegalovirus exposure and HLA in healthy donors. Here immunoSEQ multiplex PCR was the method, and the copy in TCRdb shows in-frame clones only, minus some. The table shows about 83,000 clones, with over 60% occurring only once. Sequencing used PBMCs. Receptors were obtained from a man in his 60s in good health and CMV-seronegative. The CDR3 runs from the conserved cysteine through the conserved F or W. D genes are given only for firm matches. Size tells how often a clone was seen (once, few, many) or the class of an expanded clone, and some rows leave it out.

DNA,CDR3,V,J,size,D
TGTGCCAGCAGTGAATATACATCCAAAACCTACGAGCAGTACTTC,CASSEYTSKTYEQYF,TRBV25-1,TRBJ2-7,.,.
TGCGCCAGCAGCCTATCCAGGGGGACGGATAATGAAAAACTGTTTTTT,CASSLSRGTDNEKLFF,TRBV4-1,TRBJ1-4,.,TRBD1
TGCGCCAGCAGCCAAGATATAGGACAGAGGCGCGAGCAGTACTTC,CASSQDIGQRREQYF,TRBV4-1,TRBJ2-7,.,.
TGCGCCAGCAGCCCGACTATGTCCAATGAGCAGTTCTTC,CASSPTMSNEQFF,TRBV5-1,TRBJ2-1,.,.
TGTGCCACCAGCAGAGGTGGGGGCACCGGCAATCAGCCCCAGCATTTT,CATSRGGGTGNQPQHF,TRBV15,TRBJ1-5,.,.
TGCGCCAGCAGCTCGACAGGGGGCAGGTATGGCTACACCTTC,CASSSTGGRYGYTF,TRBV5-1,TRBJ1-2,.,TRBD1
TGTGCTAGTGGTTTGGGAGGACAGGGGTATCAGCCCCAGCATTTT,CASGLGGQGYQPQHF,TRBV12-5,TRBJ1-5,once,TRBD1
TGTGCCAGCAGTGAAGACCGGGACAGGGCTAGGGCTAACTATGGCTACACCTTC,CASSEDRDRARANYGYTF,TRBV2,TRBJ1-2,few,TRBD1
TGTGCCAGCTCACCACGCGGCGGGGGGGCAAAAGAGACCCAGTACTTC,CASSPRGGGAKETQYF,TRBV18,TRBJ2-5,.,TRBD2
TGTGCCAGCAGCCCCCGGACAGAGTCCTACAATGAGCAGTTCTTC,CASSPRTESYNEQFF,TRBV11-2,TRBJ2-1,.,.
TGTGCCAGCAGCATACTAGCGGGCGACACCGGGGAGCTGTTTTTT,CASSILAGDTGELFF,TRBV2,TRBJ2-2,.,TRBD2
TGCGCCAGCAGCTTGGGACTAGCGATCGGGGAGCTGTTTTTT,CASSLGLAIGELFF,TRBV5-1,TRBJ2-2,.,TRBD2
TGTGCCAGCAGCCACTTGGGACAGGGGTCCTCCGCGAACACCGGGGAGCTGTTTTTT,CASSHLGQGSSANTGELFF,TRBV11-1,TRBJ2-2,.,TRBD1
TGTGCCAGCAGCTTAGTAGGAGGCCAAGAGACCCAGTACTTC,CASSLVGGQETQYF,TRBV7-8,TRBJ2-5,.,.
TGTGCCAGCAGCTACCGGACAGGGGGGGGTGAGCAGTTCTTC,CASSYRTGGGEQFF,TRBV11-2,TRBJ2-1,.,TRBD1
TGTGCCAGCACCCCCTCCGGGACAGGGGTCTACGAGCAGTACTTC,CASTPSGTGVYEQYF,TRBV6-5,TRBJ2-7,.,TRBD1
TGTGCCAGCAGCCAGAGGGTAGCGGGGGGGATTAACACCGGGGAGCTGTTTTTT,CASSQRVAGGINTGELFF,TRBV7-6,TRBJ2-2,.,TRBD2
TGTGCCAGTAGTAAATTAGCGGGGGGGCCTGGGGAGCTGTTTTTT,CASSKLAGGPGELFF,TRBV19,TRBJ2-2,once,TRBD2
TGTGCCACTTCAAGGGCAGGGGTCTATGGCTACACCTTC,CATSRAGVYGYTF,TRBV27,TRBJ1-2,.,.
TGCGCCAGCAGCCAAGACGACGGGAATCAGGCCACCGGGGAGCTGTTTTTT,CASSQDDGNQATGELFF,TRBV4-1,TRBJ2-2,.,.
TGCGCCAGCAGTGAAAGGACGGCCTCTCAGGGGCCCCAGCATTTT,CASSERTASQGPQHF,TRBV10-2,TRBJ1-5,few,.
TGCGCCAGCAGCTTAACTCCAGGGTGGGATACGCAGTATTTT,CASSLTPGWDTQYF,TRBV5-1,TRBJ2-3,once,.
TGTGCCAGCAGTTCCCACCAGGGGATGGTCGGGACCGGGGAGCTGTTTTTT,CASSSHQGMVGTGELFF,TRBV27,TRBJ2-2,.,.
TGTGCCAGCAGCCCCCGGAGCGGCGGCACAGATACGCAGTATTTT,CASSPRSGGTDTQYF,TRBV2,TRBJ2-3,.,.
TGTGCCAGCGCCCGAGCCGGGGGGGGAGAGACCCAGTACTTC,CASARAGGGETQYF,TRBV2,TRBJ2-5,.,TRBD2